Listed here are 18 T cell receptor beta chains from one sample, sequenced in a study of cytomegalovirus exposure and HLA in healthy donors. The PCR contained 60 Vbeta and 13 Jbeta primers. Only in-frame clones appear in the TCRdb table, and some are missing; sequencing was by immunoSEQ multiplex PCR. The table records roughly 150,000 clones, roughly 79% of them present only once. The sequenced material came from PBMCs. Every receptor here comes from a man aged 40-49 years in good health and CMV-seronegative.

This sequence joins TRBV25-1 and TRBJ2-7; 11 nucleotides agree with TRBD1. The germline V gene encodes CDR1 MGHDK and CDR2 SYGVNS. The CDR3 loop spans 15 amino acids. The trim removed 3 bases at V and 5 bases at J, leaving 6 bases unmatched. The chain's CDR3 is CASSEPRTGGNEQYF. The CDR3 nucleotides read TGTGCCAGCAGTGAGCCCCGGACAGGGGGCAACGAGCAGTACTTC.

The chain uses TRBV7-2 and TRBJ1-2, with no clear D. Trimming shortened V by 6 bases and J by 4 bases, and 12 bases separated the two germline ends. Germline CDR1 SGHTA, CDR2 FQGNSA. This CDR3 has 13 amino acids. The CDR3 DNA follows: TGTGCCAGCAGGACGACTGAGACCTATGGCTACACCTTC. Protein product: CASRTTETYGYTF.

The chain couples TRBV27 to TRBJ1-1, with no clear D. Germline CDR1 and CDR2: MNHEY and SMNVEV (reference sequence). This CDR3 comprises 14 residues. The V gene lost 5 bases and the J gene lost 0 bases, with 10 bases spanning the gap. CDR3 DNA sequence: TGTGCCAGCAGTCCAAACAGCATGAACACTGAAGCTTTCTTT. This sequence encodes CASSPNSMNTEAFF.

The J gene is TRBJ1-2, the V gene TRBV5-6; D unclear. The CDR3 is 14 residues long. Deletions cut 2 bases from V and 1 base from J, with 9 bases between. From germline, CDR1 is SGHDT and CDR2 YYEEEE. For the CDR3, the DNA is TGTGCCAGCAGCTTCCGGGGTATTAACTATGGCTACACCTTC. Translated, it gives CASSFRGINYGYTF.

V gene TRBV7-3 combines with J gene TRBJ2-5; TRBD2 matches 10 bases. The V gene's germline CDR1 is SGHTA and CDR2 FQGTGA. CDR3 size: 16 residues. With V trimmed by 5 bases and J by 1 base, 7 bases remained unmatched. CDR3 loop: CASSALAGGAQETQYF. CDR3 bases: TGTGCCAGCAGCGCCTTAGCGGGAGGTGCCCAAGAGACCCAGTACTTC.

V and J are TRBV6-6 and TRBJ1-1; TRBD1 agrees at 8 bases. With V trimmed by 0 bases and J by 0 bases, 3 bases remained unmatched. The CDR3 has 16 amino acids. Germline V gene lookup returns CDR1 MNHNY and CDR2 SVGAGI (reference sequence). The CDR3 loop is CASSYSSGGVNTEAFF. The CDR3 bases are TGTGCCAGCAGTTACTCTTCAGGGGGCGTGAACACTGAAGCTTTCTTT.

The chain recombines TRBV19 with TRBJ1-1; D unclear. Germline V gene sequence: CDR1 LNHDA, CDR2 SQIVND (reference sequence). Trimming pared 10 bases from V and 5 bases from J, leaving 11 bases between. The CDR3 sequence is 11 residues long. CDR3 sequence reads: CATQRRTEAFF. CDR3 sequence (DNA): TGTGCCACCCAAAGGAGGACTGAAGCTTTCTTT.

The rearrangement joins TRBV28 to TRBJ2-7; TRBD1 might be the D (5 bases). V shed 6 bases and J shed 3 bases, with 15 bases lying between them. Germline CDR1 is MDHEN and CDR2 is SYDVKM. This CDR3 spans 14 amino acids. CDR3 in amino acids: CASRSGWGYYEQYF. DNA for the CDR3: TGTGCCAGCAGGTCGGGTTGGGGCTACTACGAGCAGTACTTC.

This chain uses TRBV4-1 with TRBJ2-5; D possibly corresponds to TRBD2 (6 bases). The germline V gene encodes CDR1 MGHRA and CDR2 YSYEKL. With 2 bases removed from V and 1 base from J, the gap between germline ends came to 11 bases. The CDR3 sequence is 15 residues long. The CDR3 DNA is TGCGCCAGCAGCCAACTGGTGGGAGGCCAAGAGACCCAGTACTTC. Translated: CASSQLVGGQETQYF.

V gene TRBV28 combines with J gene TRBJ2-4, with 10 positions matching TRBD1. The V and J ends lost 5 bases and 3 bases, in that order; junction bases with no gene match: 4. CDR3 size: 15 residues. CDR1 MDHEN and CDR2 SYDVKM come from the germline V gene. CDR3 in DNA: TGTGCCAGCAGTGGACAGGGGGGAGGCAAAAACATTCAGTACTTC. Translation gives CASSGQGGGKNIQYF. The full variable domain, with the rest looked up from reference TRBV28 and TRBJ2-4, is DVKVTQSSRYLVKRTGEKVFLECVQDMDHENMFWYRQDPGLGLRLIYFSYDVKMKEKGDIPEGYSVSREKKERFSLILESASTNQTSMYLCASSGQGGGKNIQYFGAGTRLSVL.

Turning to this clone: One end of the junction fails to match germline, which may point to a read error. Other DNA sequences in the sample encode the same CDR3. This chain links TRBV5-1 with TRBJ2-7, with D tentatively TRBD1 (5 bases). Looked up from germline, CDR1 is SGHRS and CDR2 is YFSETQ. CDR3 length equals 16 residues. The chain's CDR3 is CASSLGRVGAIYEQYF. CDR3 DNA sequence: TGTGCCAGCAGCTTGGGCAGGGTTGGGGCTATCTACGAGCAGTACTTC.

Comments on this clone: This specimen includes other DNA sequences encoding the same CDR3. This sequence joins TRBV9 and TRBJ1-1; D is perhaps TRBD1 (5 bases). Germline CDR1 and CDR2: SGDLS and YYNGEE. The CDR3 spans 13 residues. Trimming removed 4 bases from V and 5 bases from J, with 12 bases in between. For the CDR3, the DNA is TGTGCCAGCAGCCTCGGGGGAGGGACTGAAGCTTTCTTT. This gives the protein CASSLGGGTEAFF.

This chain joins TRBV29-1 and TRBJ2-7, with D perhaps TRBD1 (5 bases). The CDR3 extends over 11 amino acids. Per the germline V gene, CDR1 is SQVTM and CDR2 is ANQGSEA. The ends were cut back, 2 bases at V and 6 bases at J, with 8 bases in the middle. The CDR3 sequence: CSVEKGSEQYF. CDR3 DNA sequence: TGCAGCGTTGAAAAGGGGTCCGAGCAGTACTTC.

The chain combines TRBV5-1 with TRBJ2-6; D call uncertain. The CDR3 is 15 amino acids. The ends were cut back, 0 bases at V and 3 bases at J, with 7 bases in the middle. Germline CDR1 and CDR2: SGHRS and YFSETQ. This CDR3 reads CASSLGLLGANVLTF. Here the CDR3 DNA reads TGCGCCAGCAGCTTGGGGCTTCTTGGGGCCAACGTCCTGACTTTC.

V usage is TRBV27 and J usage is TRBJ2-1; weak D call: TRBD2 (6 bases). The CDR3 has 14 residues. Germline V CDR1 and CDR2: MNHEY, SMNVEV (reference sequence). The germline V and J ends were trimmed by 7 bases and 0 bases, with 10 bases remaining between them. CDR3 in amino acids: CASKVGSSYNEQFF. CDR3 DNA sequence: TGTGCCAGCAAGGTCGGGAGCTCCTACAATGAGCAGTTCTTC.

The CDR3 protein is CASSYEEYTQYF. The CDR3 bases are TGTGCCAGCAGTTACGAGGAGTATACGCAGTATTTT. The rearrangement joins TRBV6-6 to TRBJ2-3; D unclear. The CDR3 runs to 12 residues. Germline lookup yields CDR1 MNHNY and CDR2 SVGAGI (reference sequence). The germline V and J ends were trimmed by 2 bases and 7 bases, with 7 bases remaining between them.

The gene calls are TRBV12-2 and TRBJ2-7; whether TRBD1, the table's D call, matches the DNA was not checked. TRBV12-2 is a documented pseudogene. The CDR3 is 18 residues long. The CDR3 reads CASRYEQGVRDRSYEQYF. CDR3 coding DNA: TGTGCAAGTCGCTACGAACAGGGGGTACGGGACAGGTCCTACGAGCAGTACTTC.

The rearrangement uses TRBV7-3 and TRBJ2-3, with TRBD2 matching over 7 bases. The CDR3 totals 19 residues. Germline loops: CDR1 SGHTA, CDR2 FQGTGA. Unmatched junction bases numbered 13, after V lost 1 base and J lost 0 bases. This CDR3 reads CASSLRPSLAVASTDTQYF. The CDR3 DNA reads TGTGCCAGCAGCTTAAGGCCTTCCCTAGCGGTAGCTAGCACAGATACGCAGTATTTT. Full variable domain (remainder filled in from reference TRBV7-3 and TRBJ2-3): GAGVSQTPSNKVTEKGKYVELRCDPISGHTALYWYRQSLGQGPEFLIYFQGTGAADDSGLPNDRFFAVRPEGSVSTLKIQRTERGDSAVYLCASSLRPSLAVASTDTQYFGPGTRLTVL.